Below are 4 T cell receptor beta chains sequenced from a single sample in a study of control samples from healthy donors and cancer patients. Produced via immunoSEQ multiplex PCR; TCRdb's table is partial and in-frame only. Among roughly 180,000 clones listed, around 93% were seen once. Sample: blood. These receptors were collected from an older woman in good health.

V gene TRBV29-1 combines with J gene TRBJ1-1, with D possibly being TRBD1 (6 bases). The CDR3 consists of 12 residues. The germline gives CDR1 SQVTM, CDR2 ANQGSEA. Deletions cut 2 bases from V and 11 bases from J, with 15 bases between. CDR3 protein: CSVEQLGTRAFF. The CDR3 DNA reads as TGCAGCGTTGAACAACTCGGGACAAGGGCTTTCTTT. Based on the CDR3 plus reference TRBV29-1 and TRBJ1-1, the full variable domain is SAVISQKPSRDICQRGTSLTIQCQVDSQVTMMFWYRQQPGQSLTLIATANQGSEATYESGFVIDKFPISRPNLTFSTLTVSNMSPEDSSIYLCSVEQLGTRAFFGQGTRLTVV.

The V call is TRBV6-2 or TRBV6-3, the J call TRBJ2-5; 9 bases agree with TRBD2. Germline CDR1 and CDR2: MNHEY and SVGEGT. V lost 3 bases, J lost 2 bases, and 10 bases stayed unmatched. CDR3 size: 17 residues. CDR3 region: CASSYGLAGPRQETQYF. The CDR3 nucleotides are TGTGCCAGCAGTTATGGGCTAGCGGGGCCGAGACAAGAGACCCAGTACTTC.

The chain couples TRBV28 to TRBJ2-3; a weak D match, TRBD2 (6 bases). Germline CDR1 and CDR2: MDHEN and SYDVKM. CDR3 length: 15 amino acids. Trimming removed 4 bases from V and 0 bases from J, with 11 bases in between. CDR3 nucleotides: TGTGCCAGCAGTTCCACTAGCAGTAGCACAGATACGCAGTATTTT. Amino acids: CASSSTSSSTDTQYF.

The chain combines TRBV2 with TRBJ1-2, with unresolved D. This CDR3 has 14 residues. Per germline, CDR1 SNHLY and CDR2 FYNNEI. V lost 7 bases and J 5 bases, leaving 17 bases between the germline ends. Here the CDR3 DNA reads TGTGCCAGCAAAGTTGGAGGAGGGAGGTATGGCTACACCTTC. It yields the protein CASKVGGGRYGYTF. Looking up the rest from reference TRBV2 and TRBJ1-2 gives the full variable domain: EPEVTQTPSHQVTQMGQEVILRCVPISNHLYFYWYRQILGQKVEFLVSFYNNEISEKSEIFDDQFSVERPDGSNFTLKIRSTKLEDSAMYFCASKVGGGRYGYTFGSGTRLTVV.